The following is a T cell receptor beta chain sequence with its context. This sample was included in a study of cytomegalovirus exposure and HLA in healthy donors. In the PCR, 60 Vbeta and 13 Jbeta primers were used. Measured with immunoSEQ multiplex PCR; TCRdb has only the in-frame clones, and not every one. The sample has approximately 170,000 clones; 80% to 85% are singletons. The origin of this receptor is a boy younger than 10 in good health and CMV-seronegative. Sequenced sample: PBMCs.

CDR3 in DNA: TGTGCCACCAGCAGAGACGGACAGGGGGGGGAAAAACTGTTTTTT. Its translation is CATSRDGQGGEKLFF. The rearrangement links TRBV15 to TRBJ1-4, with TRBD1 matching over 10 bases. This CDR3 has 15 residues. The V and J ends lost 0 bases and 8 bases, in that order; junction bases with no gene match: 3. Germline CDR1 LNHNV, CDR2 YYDKDF (reference sequence).